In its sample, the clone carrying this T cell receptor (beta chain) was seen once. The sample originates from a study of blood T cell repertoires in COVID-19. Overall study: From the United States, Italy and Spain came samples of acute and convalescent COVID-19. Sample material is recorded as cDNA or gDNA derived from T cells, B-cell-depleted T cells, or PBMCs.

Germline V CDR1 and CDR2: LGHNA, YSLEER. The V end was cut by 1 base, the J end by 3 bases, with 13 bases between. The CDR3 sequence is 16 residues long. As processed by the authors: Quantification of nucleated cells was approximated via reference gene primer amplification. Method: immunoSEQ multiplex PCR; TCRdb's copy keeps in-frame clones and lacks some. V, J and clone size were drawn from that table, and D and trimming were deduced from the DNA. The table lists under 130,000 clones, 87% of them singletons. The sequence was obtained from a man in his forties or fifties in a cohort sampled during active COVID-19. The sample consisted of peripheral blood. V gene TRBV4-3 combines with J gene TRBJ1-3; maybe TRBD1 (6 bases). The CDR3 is CASSQGRGAGGNTIYF. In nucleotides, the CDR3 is TGCGCCAGCAGCCAAGGTCGGGGGGCAGGTGGAAACACCATATATTTT.